Listed here is a single T cell receptor (beta chain). The data stem from a study of blood T cell repertoires in COVID-19. The assay was immunoSEQ multiplex PCR, and TCRdb's table has in-frame clones only and misses some. The sample records about 300,000 clones, around 84% being singletons. The sample consisted of PBMCs or T cells enriched from blood (not recorded which). The receptor was derived from a man aged 25-45 years who had recovered from COVID-19.

The CDR3: CASSQADGYTF. The DNA for the CDR3 is TGTGCCAGCAGCCAAGCTGATGGCTACACCTTC. The rearrangement links TRBV4-2 to TRBJ1-2; D uncertain. The ends were cut back, 1 base at V and 6 bases at J, with 3 bases in the middle. This CDR3 has 11 residues. The V gene's germline CDR1 is LGHNA and CDR2 YNFKEQ.